These 8 T cell receptor beta chains were sequenced from one sample in a study of identical twins. TCRdb reprocessed the 5' RACE reads via MiXCR and lists one record per CDR3 protein. The table records some 690,000 distinct CDR3 sequences, roughly 20% of them present only once. The data also belong to a second study, concerning T cells expressing NK-cell markers.

Sequenced sample: PBMCs. These receptors were taken from a woman aged 18-30 years in good health.

This CDR3 reads CSARGRTGPTMGEQFF. As DNA, the CDR3 is TGCAGTGCTAGAGGGAGGACAGGGCCTACGATGGGTGAGCAGTTCTTC. The J gene is TRBJ2-1, the V gene TRBV20-1; 8 positions agree with TRBD1. Germline V gene lookup returns CDR1 DFQATT and CDR2 SNEGSKA (reference sequence). V was pared by 1 base and J by 9 bases, with 14 bases of the junction left unmatched. This CDR3 is built from 16 residues.

This clonotype was detected only a few times. This chain links TRBV5-1 with TRBJ2-7; TRBD1 matches at 9 bases. Germline CDR1 SGHRS, CDR2 YFSETQ. The CDR3 is made up of 15 amino acids. V was pared by 5 bases and J by 6 bases, with 12 bases of the junction left unmatched. Here the CDR3 reads CASSASQGAQSEQYF. CDR3 bases: TGCGCCAGCAGTGCCTCACAGGGGGCGCAGAGCGAGCAGTACTTC.

This clonotype was seen more than once but under ten times. The chain links TRBV10-3 to TRBJ1-1; no definite D call. The CDR3 has 14 amino acids. The germline gives CDR1 ENHRY, CDR2 SYGVKD. Between the trimmed V and J ends, which lost 4 bases and 0 bases, there was a span of 9 bases. This CDR3 is CAISGDILNTEAFF. CDR3 DNA: TGTGCCATCAGTGGAGACATCTTGAACACTGAAGCTTTCTTT.

The genes are TRBV20-1 and TRBJ2-7, with 8 positions matching TRBD2. Germline V gene lookup returns CDR1 DFQATT and CDR2 SNEGSKA (reference sequence). The V segment lost 6 bases and the J segment 6 bases; nucleotides outside the gene matches: 7. The CDR3 totals 12 residues. The CDR3 here is CSAGRGAVEQYF. The DNA for the CDR3 is TGCAGTGCCGGGAGGGGGGCGGTCGAGCAGTACTTC.

This clonotype was observed a handful of times. J is TRBJ2-5 and V is TRBV20-1; 8 bases align to TRBD2. The length of the CDR3 is 12 residues. J lost 5 bases, V lost 3 bases, and 2 bases had no gene match. The germline V gene has CDR1 DFQATT and CDR2 SNEGSKA (reference sequence). As DNA, the CDR3 is TGCAGTGCTAGGACTAGCGTGGAGACCCAGTACTTC. Translation: CSARTSVETQYF.

J is TRBJ2-1 and V is TRBV6-4; 9 bases fit TRBD2. Trimming removed 5 bases from V and 3 bases from J; junction bases left unmatched: 20. CDR1 MRHNA and CDR2 SNTAGT come from the germline V gene. The CDR3 is made up of 20 amino acids. The CDR3 reads CASSRHLLAGFALLYNEQFF. The DNA of the CDR3 is TGTGCCAGCAGTCGACACCTACTAGCGGGTTTCGCCCTCCTCTACAATGAGCAGTTCTTC.

This clonotype showed up just a few times. V and J are TRBV18 and TRBJ2-1; D gene ambiguous. Germline V gene sequence: CDR1 KGHSH, CDR2 LQKENI. Trimming left V 1 base short and J 7 bases short, with 8 bases between. The CDR3 runs to 13 residues. The CDR3 loop reads CASSPQRTNEQFF. CDR3 in DNA: TGTGCCAGCTCACCACAGCGTACTAATGAGCAGTTCTTC.

This clonotype was picked up many times. V and J are TRBV27 and TRBJ2-2; either TRBD1 or TRBD2 may supply D (6 bases each). CDR1 and CDR2 (germline): MNHEY, SMNVEV (reference sequence). Trimming pared 6 bases from V and 6 bases from J, leaving 17 bases between. The CDR3 contains 15 residues. The CDR3 reads CASSPSRRGSGELFF. The CDR3 bases are TGTGCCAGCAGCCCGTCACGGAGGGGGTCCGGGGAGCTGTTTTTT.